This passage covers 27 T cell receptor beta chains from one sample sequenced in a study of cytomegalovirus exposure and HLA in healthy donors. The PCR contained 60 Vbeta and 13 Jbeta primers. Data came from immunoSEQ multiplex PCR; TCRdb stores just in-frame clones and leaves some out. Of about 120,000 clones listed, about 76% are singletons. The sample consisted of PBMCs. These TCRs come from a woman between 35 and 50 years old in good health and CMV-seronegative.

The CDR3 nucleotides read TGTGCCAGCAGCTTGGATTTGGCGGGAGGTCTGGGGGAGACCCAGTACTTC. This sequence encodes CASSLDLAGGLGETQYF. The chain links TRBV5-6 to TRBJ2-5; 8 nucleotides agree with TRBD2. The V gene end was trimmed by 0 bases and the J gene end by 5 bases; junction bases not matched to a gene: 12. CDR1 SGHDT and CDR2 YYEEEE come from the germline V gene. The CDR3 runs to 17 residues.

The chain joins TRBV5-4 to TRBJ2-1, with D perhaps TRBD2 (5 bases). Trimming took 1 base from V and 0 from J, leaving 11 bases between them. The CDR3 has 16 residues. Germline CDR1 and CDR2: SGHNT and YYREEE (reference sequence). This CDR3 reads CASSLLAGSSYNEQFF. The CDR3 bases are TGTGCCAGCAGCTTGCTAGCTGGGAGCTCCTACAATGAGCAGTTCTTC.

Details on this clone: Its ends do not fully match the called genes, so a read error is possible. The rearrangement uses TRBV7-9 and TRBJ1-2; the D gene is possibly TRBD1 (6 bases). The CDR3 has 15 amino acids. Germline CDR1 SEHNR, CDR2 FQNEAQ (reference sequence). This chain's CDR3 is CSSSLGGGVDYGYTF. The DNA for the CDR3 is TGTTCCAGCAGCTTAGGAGGGGGAGTGGACTATGGCTACACCTTC.

The V and J genes are TRBV25-1 and TRBJ1-1, with D perhaps matching TRBD1 (6 bases). The CDR3 runs to 13 residues. V was clipped by 4 bases and J by 3 bases, with 9 bases between them. Germline V gene sequence: CDR1 MGHDK, CDR2 SYGVNS. In DNA form, the CDR3 reads TGTGCCAGCAGTGGACAGGTCCACACTGAAGCTTTCTTT. As protein: CASSGQVHTEAFF.

The chain couples TRBV11-2 to TRBJ1-4, with D uncertain. Looked up from germline, CDR1 is SGHAT and CDR2 is FQNNGV. Between the trimmed V and J ends, which lost 1 base and 14 bases, there was a span of 20 bases. This CDR3 contains 15 residues. CDR3 loop: CASSLGPSPVGRLFF. The CDR3, as DNA: TGTGCCAGCAGCTTAGGGCCATCCCCCGTGGGCAGGCTGTTTTTT.

The J gene is TRBJ2-1, the V gene TRBV9; 13 bases fit TRBD2. The V and J ends lost 4 bases and 7 bases, in that order; junction bases with no gene match: 8. The V gene's germline CDR1 is SGDLS and CDR2 YYNGEE. The CDR3 length is 16 residues. Here the CDR3 reads CASSLGLAGSRNEQFF. In nucleotides, the CDR3 is TGTGCCAGCAGCCTGGGACTAGCGGGATCCCGAAATGAGCAGTTCTTC.

The J gene is TRBJ1-2, the V gene TRBV5-1, with D possibly TRBD1 on 5 matching bases. CDR3 length: 14 residues. The V gene's germline CDR1 is SGHRS and CDR2 YFSETQ. Trimming cost V 0 bases and J 4 bases, with 10 bases left between them. This CDR3 is CASSLDQGTYGYTF. Written as DNA, the CDR3 is TGCGCCAGCAGCTTGGACCAGGGAACCTATGGCTACACCTTC.

This chain uses TRBV5-4 with TRBJ2-5; a possible D gene is TRBD2 (6 bases). The tail of the sequence fits TRBJ2-7 better, so the J call may be wrong. Looked up from germline, CDR1 is SGHNT and CDR2 is YYREEE (reference sequence). This CDR3 is built from 16 residues. CDR3 region: CASSFGGRTFAYEQYF. The CDR3 DNA sequence: TGTGCCAGCAGCTTCGGAGGGAGGACATTTGCCTACGAGCAGTACTTC.

The chain joins TRBV4-2 to TRBJ1-4, with a possible D match to TRBD1 (6 bases). Germline V gene lookup returns CDR1 LGHNA and CDR2 YNFKEQ. The CDR3 is made up of 16 amino acids. V shed 1 base and J shed 12 bases, with 21 bases lying between them. The CDR3 DNA sequence: TGTGCCAGCAGCCAAGTTTTGCAGGGGCCCGGGCAGGAACTGTTTTTT. It translates to CASSQVLQGPGQELFF.

The gene calls are TRBV7-8 and TRBJ2-4, with D perhaps TRBD2 (6 bases). The germline V and J ends were trimmed by 2 bases and 7 bases, with 12 bases remaining between them. There are 14 residues in the CDR3. CDR1 and CDR2 (germline): SGHVS, FQNEAQ. In nucleotides, the CDR3 is TGTGCCAGCAGCTTAACCGGGGAGGCGAACATTCAGTACTTC. Translated, it gives CASSLTGEANIQYF.

This chain links TRBV19 with TRBJ2-3, with D possibly being TRBD2 (6 bases). This CDR3 spans 15 amino acids. Between the trimmed V and J ends, which lost 3 bases and 1 base, there was a span of 11 bases. From germline, CDR1 is LNHDA and CDR2 SQIVND (reference sequence). The CDR3 nucleotides read TGTGCCAGTAGTATGGGGGGTACCCGCACAGATACGCAGTATTTT. Protein: CASSMGGTRTDTQYF.

The chain has TRBV2 and TRBJ2-7; 7 positions match TRBD2. The germline CDR1 and CDR2 sequences are SNHLY and FYNNEI. The ends lost 7 bases at V and 1 base at J; junction bases unmatched: 10. The length of the CDR3 is 15 residues. CDR3: CASTGRGRQSYEQYF. As DNA, the CDR3 is TGTGCCAGCACGGGGAGGGGACGGCAATCCTACGAGCAGTACTTC.

The chain joins TRBV2 to TRBJ1-2, with 9 bases fitting TRBD1. With 3 bases clipped from V and 9 bases from J, the junction kept 8 bases outside the gene matches. The CDR3 has 14 amino acids. CDR1 SNHLY and CDR2 FYNNEI come from the germline V gene. The CDR3 is CASSEAGTGSRYTF. The CDR3 DNA reads as TGTGCCAGCAGTGAGGCCGGGACAGGGTCCCGCTACACCTTC.

The genes are TRBV30 and TRBJ1-1, with D perhaps matching TRBD1 (5 bases). Germline CDR1 and CDR2: GTSNPN and SVGIG (reference sequence). V was cut by 3 bases and J by 1 base, with 9 bases left in between. The CDR3 length is 13 residues. The CDR3: CAWRFQGNTEAFF. CDR3 nucleotide sequence: TGTGCCTGGAGATTTCAGGGGAACACTGAAGCTTTCTTT. The whole variable domain, remainder taken from reference TRBV30 and TRBJ1-1, is SQTIHQWPATLVQPVGSPLSLECTVEGTSNPNLYWYRQAAGRGLQLLFYSVGIGQISSEVPQNLSASRPQDRQFILSSKKLLLSDSGFYLCAWRFQGNTEAFFGQGTRLTVV.

The chain joins TRBV20-1 to TRBJ2-1; TRBD2 might be the D (6 bases). This CDR3 is 11 amino acids long. Germline lookup yields CDR1 DFQATT and CDR2 SNEGSKA (reference sequence). The CDR3 here is CRRDLYNEQFF. The CDR3 DNA reads as TGCAGAAGGGACTTATACAATGAGCAGTTCTTC.

This rearrangement joins TRBV7-2 to TRBJ2-1; the D gene is possibly TRBD1 (5 bases). Trimming took 5 bases from V and 9 from J, leaving 20 bases between them. Per germline, CDR1 SGHTA and CDR2 FQGNSA. The CDR3 is made up of 15 amino acids. The CDR3 nucleotides are TGTGCCAGCAGCCCTGTGGGGCCCATCGCCGCTGAGCAGTTCTTC. Its protein is CASSPVGPIAAEQFF.

The chain joins TRBV4-1 to TRBJ2-7; TRBD2 aligns across 8 bases. CDR1 and CDR2 from the germline V gene are MGHRA and YSYEKL. J gave up 2 bases and V 0 bases, and 6 bases lay outside the gene matches. The length of the CDR3 is 16 residues. CDR3 DNA sequence: TGCGCCAGCAGCCAAGATGTTAGCGGGAAGCCCTACGAGCAGTACTTC. Translated, it gives CASSQDVSGKPYEQYF.

Remarks on this clone: Within the sample, other DNA sequences also encode this same CDR3. The chain uses TRBV5-4 and TRBJ2-7, with D possibly matching TRBD2 (6 bases). V was cut by 4 bases and J by 2 bases, with 13 bases left in between. CDR1 and CDR2 from the germline V gene are SGHNT and YYREEE (reference sequence). CDR3 length: 14 residues. CDR3 DNA: TGTGCCAGCAGCCCGGGAGTCATTACCTACGAGCAGTACTTC. As protein: CASSPGVITYEQYF.

V is TRBV19 and J is TRBJ1-1; a possible D gene is TRBD1 (5 bases). Trimming left V 7 bases short and J 1 base short, with 10 bases between. Germline V gene lookup returns CDR1 LNHDA and CDR2 SQIVND (reference sequence). CDR3 length: 13 residues. CDR3 nucleotide sequence: TGTGCCAGTAAACTTCAGGGGAACACTGAAGCTTTCTTT. Residues: CASKLQGNTEAFF.

This clone was seen once. The J gene is TRBJ2-7, the V gene TRBV7-9; D is perhaps TRBD2 (5 bases). The germline V and J ends were trimmed by 4 bases and 6 bases, with 16 bases remaining between them. This CDR3 has 14 amino acids. The germline V gene has CDR1 SEHNR and CDR2 FQNEAQ (reference sequence). The CDR3 protein is CASSSWVLRAEQYF. The DNA for the CDR3 is TGTGCCAGCAGCTCCTGGGTGCTGCGGGCCGAGCAGTACTTC.

This clone was picked up one time. The V call is TRBV9, the J call TRBJ2-1; D is perhaps TRBD1 (5 bases). Germline V gives CDR1 SGDLS, CDR2 YYNGEE. The CDR3 covers 12 residues. The ends were cut back, 5 bases at V and 9 bases at J, with 12 bases in the middle. CDR3 sequence reads: CASSLIGVEQFF. The CDR3 DNA reads as TGTGCCAGCAGTCTTATAGGGGTTGAGCAGTTCTTC. The variable domain in full, completed from reference TRBV9 and TRBJ2-1, reads DSGVTQTPKHLITATGQRVTLRCSPRSGDLSVYWYQQSLDQGLQFLIQYYNGEERAKGNILERFSAQQFPDLHSELNLSSLELGDSALYFCASSLIGVEQFFGPGTRLTVL.

This clone was seen a single time. The rearrangement links TRBV29-1 to TRBJ1-2; D is possibly TRBD1 (5 bases). Between the trimmed V and J ends, which lost 2 bases and 8 bases, there was a span of 9 bases. Germline assignment: CDR1 SQVTM and CDR2 ANQGSEA. The CDR3 runs to 11 residues. CDR3 DNA sequence: TGCAGCGTTGAACAGGGTAGAGGCTACACCTTC. The encoded protein is CSVEQGRGYTF.

The count of this clone is one. This rearrangement joins TRBV21-1 to TRBJ1-1; no check of the table's D call, TRBD1, against the DNA was made. TRBV21-1 is labeled a pseudogene. The CDR3 consists of 16 residues. CDR3 residues: CASSPKAGRGTTEAFF. The CDR3 nucleotides are TGTGCCAGCAGCCCTAAAGCGGGCAGGGGGACCACTGAAGCTTTCTTT.

This rearrangement joins TRBV7-8 to TRBJ2-3, with 15 bases fitting TRBD2. The CDR3 extends over 18 amino acids. Germline CDR1 reads SGHVS; CDR2 reads FQNEAQ. V lost 0 bases to trimming and J lost 8 bases; unmatched junction nucleotides: 9. The CDR3 spells CASSLAPGLAGGGGTQYF. In DNA form, the CDR3 reads TGTGCCAGCAGCTTAGCGCCGGGACTAGCGGGGGGCGGGGGTACGCAGTATTTT.

J is TRBJ2-3 and V is TRBV27; TRBD2 agrees at 9 bases. V dropped 6 bases and J dropped 4; count of bases not matched to a gene: 5. CDR1 MNHEY and CDR2 SMNVEV come from the germline V gene (reference sequence). The CDR3 spans 14 residues. For the CDR3, the DNA is TGTGCCAGCAGCGGACTAGCGTTAGCAGATACGCAGTATTTT. It encodes CASSGLALADTQYF.

The chain uses TRBV5-4 and TRBJ2-1, with 14 bases lining up with TRBD2. This CDR3 is built from 16 residues. The germline V gene has CDR1 SGHNT and CDR2 YYREEE (reference sequence). Unmatched junction bases numbered 6, after V lost 4 bases and J lost 6 bases. The CDR3 loop reads CASSHGLAGGRNEQFF. The CDR3 nucleotides read TGTGCCAGCAGCCACGGACTAGCGGGGGGCCGCAATGAGCAGTTCTTC.

V and J are TRBV27 and TRBJ2-2; 7 positions agree with TRBD1. The trim removed 3 bases at V and 5 bases at J, leaving 12 bases unmatched. CDR1 is MNHEY and CDR2 is SMNVEV in the germline V gene (reference sequence). The CDR3 spans 17 residues. The CDR3 DNA is TGTGCCAGCAGTTTTAATCCCCAACAGGGGAAAACCGGGGAGCTGTTTTTT. Translation: CASSFNPQQGKTGELFF.